Listed here is a single T cell receptor (beta chain). Those who participated ranged in age from about 18 to 95 years and resided in about two dozen US areas. The data stem from a study of blood T cell repertoires in COVID-19. Generated by immunoSEQ multiplex PCR, the TCRdb table keeps only in-frame clones and is missing some. The sample lists hundreds of thousands of clones; roughly nine tenths were seen once. Sequenced sample: PBMCs or T cells enriched from blood (not recorded which). The clonotype originates from a man aged 30 to 39 who had recovered from COVID-19.

This CDR3 is CATRGGAVGYTF. DNA of the CDR3: TGTGCCACTCGAGGGGGGGCCGTTGGCTACACCTTC. The genes are TRBV27 and TRBJ1-2, with a tentative D call TRBD1 (6 bases). The CDR3 consists of 12 residues. Trimming took 10 bases from V and 7 from J, leaving 16 bases between them. Per germline, CDR1 MNHEY and CDR2 SMNVEV (reference sequence).